Sequencing of this T cell receptor beta chain was carried out in a study of somatic mutations in cytotoxic T cells in rheumatoid arthritis. About the research overall: Immediately following diagnosis and ahead of any treatment, patient blood (30 ml EDTA) was drawn.

The repertoire was sequenced with immunoSEQ multiplex PCR; TCRdb's copy has only in-frame clones and lacks some. The repertoire holds some 30,000 clones, with around nine tenths as singletons. After CD4+ and CD8+ cells were isolated by positive magnetic bead selection, their purity was checked by flow cytometry. Sequencing input: CD8+ T cells sorted from blood. The clonotype originates from an adult with rheumatoid arthritis.

CDR3 bases: TGTGCCAGCAGTGAAGAGAGAGCCTCGAGCTCCTACAATGAGCAGTTCTTC. Translation gives CASSEERASSSYNEQFF. The J gene is TRBJ2-1, the V gene TRBV2; no firm D call. The germline gives CDR1 SNHLY, CDR2 FYNNEI. V gave up 1 base and J gave up 0 bases, with 13 bases separating them. The CDR3 totals 17 residues.